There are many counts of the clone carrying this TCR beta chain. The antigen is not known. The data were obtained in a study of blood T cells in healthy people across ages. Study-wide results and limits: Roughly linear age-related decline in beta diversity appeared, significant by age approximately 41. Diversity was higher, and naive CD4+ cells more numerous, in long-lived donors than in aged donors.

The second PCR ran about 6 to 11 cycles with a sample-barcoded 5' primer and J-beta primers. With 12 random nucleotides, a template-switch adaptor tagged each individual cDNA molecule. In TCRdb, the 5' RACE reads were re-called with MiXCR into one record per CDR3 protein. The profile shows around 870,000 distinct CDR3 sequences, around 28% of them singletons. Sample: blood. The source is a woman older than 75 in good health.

The CDR3 reads CASSQELGWSYEQYF. The CDR3 DNA follows: TGTGCCAGCAGCCAAGAGCTGGGGTGGTCCTACGAGCAGTACTTC. The V call is TRBV3-1, the J call TRBJ2-7; D remains unclear. The ends were cut back, 0 bases at V and 1 base at J, with 10 bases in the middle. This CDR3 region has 15 residues. From germline, CDR1 is LGHDT and CDR2 YNNKEL (reference sequence).